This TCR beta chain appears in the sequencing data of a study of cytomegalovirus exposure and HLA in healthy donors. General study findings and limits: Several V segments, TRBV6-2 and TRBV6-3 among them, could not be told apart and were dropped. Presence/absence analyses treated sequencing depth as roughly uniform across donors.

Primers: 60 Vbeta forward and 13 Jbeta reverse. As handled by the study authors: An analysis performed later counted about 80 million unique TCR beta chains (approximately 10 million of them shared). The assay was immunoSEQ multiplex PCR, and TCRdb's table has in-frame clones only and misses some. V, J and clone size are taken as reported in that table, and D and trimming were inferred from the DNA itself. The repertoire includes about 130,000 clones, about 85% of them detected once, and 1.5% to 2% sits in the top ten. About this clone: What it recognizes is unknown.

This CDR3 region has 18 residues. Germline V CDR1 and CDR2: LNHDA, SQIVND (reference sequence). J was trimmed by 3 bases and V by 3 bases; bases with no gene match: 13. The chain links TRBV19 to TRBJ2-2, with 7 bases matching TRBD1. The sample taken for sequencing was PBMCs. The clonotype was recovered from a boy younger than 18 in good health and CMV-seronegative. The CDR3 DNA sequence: TGTGCCAGTAGTATTCAATTTCCCTTCGACAGGGACACCGGGGAGCTGTTTTTT. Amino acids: CASSIQFPFDRDTGELFF. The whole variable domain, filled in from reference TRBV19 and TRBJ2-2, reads DGGITQSPKYLFRKEGQNVTLSCEQNLNHDAMYWYRQDPGQGLRLIYYSQIVNDFQKGDIAEGYSVSREKKESFPLTVTSAQKNPTAFYLCASSIQFPFDRDTGELFFGEGSRLTVL.